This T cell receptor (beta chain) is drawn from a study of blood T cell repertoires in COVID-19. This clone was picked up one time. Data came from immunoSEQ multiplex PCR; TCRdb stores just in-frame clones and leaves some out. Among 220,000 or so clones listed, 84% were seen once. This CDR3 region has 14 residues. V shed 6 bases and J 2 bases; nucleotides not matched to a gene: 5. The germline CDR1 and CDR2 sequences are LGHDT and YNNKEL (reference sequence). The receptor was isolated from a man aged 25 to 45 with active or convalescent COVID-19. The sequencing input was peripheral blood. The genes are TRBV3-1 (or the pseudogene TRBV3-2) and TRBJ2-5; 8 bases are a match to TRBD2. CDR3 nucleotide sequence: TGTGCCAGCAGATTCCTAGCGGGTCAAGAGACCCAGTACTTC. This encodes CASRFLAGQETQYF.